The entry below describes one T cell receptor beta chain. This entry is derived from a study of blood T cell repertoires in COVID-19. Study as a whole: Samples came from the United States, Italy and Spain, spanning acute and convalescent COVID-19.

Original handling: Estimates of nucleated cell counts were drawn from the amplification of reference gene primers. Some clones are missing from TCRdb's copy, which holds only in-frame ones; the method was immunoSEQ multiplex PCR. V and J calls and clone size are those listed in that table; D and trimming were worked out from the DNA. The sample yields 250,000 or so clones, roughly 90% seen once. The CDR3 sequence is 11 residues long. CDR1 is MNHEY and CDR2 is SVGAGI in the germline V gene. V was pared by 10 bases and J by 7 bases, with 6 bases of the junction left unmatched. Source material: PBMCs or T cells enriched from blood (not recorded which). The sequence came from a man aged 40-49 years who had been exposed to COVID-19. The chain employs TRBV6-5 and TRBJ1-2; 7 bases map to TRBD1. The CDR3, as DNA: TGTGCCATCGGACAGGAAACTGGCTACACCTTC. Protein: CAIGQETGYTF.